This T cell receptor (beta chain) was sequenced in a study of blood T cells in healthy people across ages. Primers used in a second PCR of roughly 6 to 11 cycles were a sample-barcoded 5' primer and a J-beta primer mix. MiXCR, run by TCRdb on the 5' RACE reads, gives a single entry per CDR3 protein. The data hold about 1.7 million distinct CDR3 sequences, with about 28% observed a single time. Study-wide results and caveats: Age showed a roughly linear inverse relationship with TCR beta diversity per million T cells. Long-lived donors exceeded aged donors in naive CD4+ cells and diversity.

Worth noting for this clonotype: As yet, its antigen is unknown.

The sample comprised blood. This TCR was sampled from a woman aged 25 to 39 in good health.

CDR3 residues: CASSARTGGGTQYF. CDR3 bases: TGTGCCAGCAGCGCCAGGACAGGAGGGGGGACCCAGTACTTC. The rearrangement uses TRBV11-1 and TRBJ2-5; weak D call: TRBD1 (7 bases). Per germline, CDR1 SGHAT and CDR2 FQDESV (reference sequence). The CDR3 totals 14 residues. The V end was cut by 5 bases, the J end by 7 bases, with 17 bases between.